The rows below give T cell receptor beta chains drawn from one sample of a study of cytomegalovirus exposure and HLA in healthy donors. Assay: immunoSEQ multiplex PCR; the TCRdb copy retains only in-frame clones and omits some. The sample shows about 200,000 clones, over 75% of them seen only once. The source material was PBMCs. The receptors were sampled from a man in his late teens or twenties in good health and CMV-seronegative. CDR3s include the opening cysteine and the closing phenylalanine or tryptophan. D genes are given only for firm matches. Not every row has a clone size; where given, it reads once, few, many or a size class.

>NA|TRBV6-5|TRBD1|TRBJ2-1
TGTGCCAGCAGTTACTGGGACAGTTCTGGTGAGCAGTTCTTC
CASSYWDSSGEQFF
>few|TRBV9|TRBD1|TRBJ1-1
TGTGCCAGCAGCGGCGGGACAGGGGGGTACACTGAAGCTTTCTTT
CASSGGTGGYTEAFF
>NA|TRBV5-5|TRBD1|TRBJ2-5
TGTGCCAGCATCCAAACAGGGGGCCAAGAGACCCAGTACTTC
CASIQTGGQETQYF
>NA|TRBV2|NA|TRBJ2-1
TGTGCCAGCAGTCTTTCCGGGGGATACAATGAGCAGTTCTTC
CASSLSGGYNEQFF
>many|TRBV6-5|NA|TRBJ1-5
TGTGCCAGCAGTTACGGCAGGGGAGACAATCAGCCCCAGCATTTT
CASSYGRGDNQPQHF
>NA|TRBV28|NA|TRBJ1-1
TGTGCCAGCAGGGCCCGTGGAGGGAGGAACACTGAAGCTTTCTTT
CASRARGGRNTEAFF
>NA|TRBV4-1|TRBD1|TRBJ2-7
TGCGCCAGCAGCCATGTCGACAGGGCCACCTACGAGCAGTACTTC
CASSHVDRATYEQYF
>once|TRBV6-6|NA|TRBJ2-1
TGTGCCAGCAGTTACGAGCCCGGGAATGAGCAGTTCTTC
CASSYEPGNEQFF
>NA|TRBV5-1|NA|TRBJ2-5
TGCGCCAGCAGCTTGGACAGGGCAGAGACCCAGTACTTC
CASSLDRAETQYF
>NA|TRBV19|NA|TRBJ2-7
TGTGCCAGTAGTCCCAGGACATTCTCCTACGAGCAGTACTTC
CASSPRTFSYEQYF
>once|TRBV6-5|TRBD2|TRBJ2-3
TGTGCCAGCAGTTTGGGACTAGCGGGAGAAACAGATACGCAGTATTTT
CASSLGLAGETDTQYF
>NA|TRBV11-3|TRBD1|TRBJ2-1
TGTGCCAGCAGCTTCCACACGACTCTACAGGGGGGTCGAGGCAATGAGCAGTTCTTC
CASSFHTTLQGGRGNEQFF
>NA|TRBV7-3|TRBD2|TRBJ2-3
TGTGCCAGCAGTCAAAGCGGGGGGCGCACAGATACGCAGTATTTT
CASSQSGGRTDTQYF
>NA|TRBV27|TRBD1|TRBJ2-5
TGTGCCAGCAGCCCAGGACAGGGGATGGGGACCCAGTACTTC
CASSPGQGMGTQYF
>NA|TRBV2|TRBD2|TRBJ2-1
TGTGCCTCAAGACTAGCGGTCGTGGGCAATGAGCAGTTCTTC
CASRLAVVGNEQFF
>NA|TRBV5-1|TRBD2|TRBJ2-1
TGCGCCAGCAGCCGCGACGCGGGGGGGCAAAATGAGCAGTTCTTC
CASSRDAGGQNEQFF
>few|TRBV19|TRBD1|TRBJ1-4
TGTGCCAGTAGTATAAGGACAGGGATTAATGAAAAACTGTTTTTT
CASSIRTGINEKLFF
>NA|TRBV7-9|NA|TRBJ2-2
TGTGCCAGCAGCCCTACAAGGGGCAACGGGGAGCTGTTTTTT
CASSPTRGNGELFF
>NA|TRBV5-4|NA|TRBJ1-2
TGTGCCAGCAGGGTGGACAGCTATGGCTACACCTTC
CASRVDSYGYTF
>NA|TRBV5-1|NA|TRBJ2-7
TGCGCCAGCAGCTTGGTAGGCAGGGGTACCTACGAGCAGTACTTC
CASSLVGRGTYEQYF
>few|TRBV5-5|TRBD1|TRBJ1-3
TGTGCCACCTACCCGGGGACAGGGGTTTCCGGAAACACCATATATTTT
CATYPGTGVSGNTIYF
>NA|TRBV2|TRBD1|TRBJ1-1
TGTGCCAGCCGCGGGACAGGGCTGACGAACACTGAAGCTTTCTTT
CASRGTGLTNTEAFF
>NA|TRBV5-1|NA|TRBJ2-3
TGCGCCAGCTCCGCTGGCGGGAGCACAGATACGCAGTATTTT
CASSAGGSTDTQYF
>NA|TRBV5-1|TRBD2|TRBJ2-7
TGCGCCAGCAGTTCTGGACTAGCGGGGAGCTCCTACGAGCAGTACTTC
CASSSGLAGSSYEQYF
>NA|TRBV7-3|NA|TRBJ2-1
TGTGCCAGCAGCTCCCCCAACTACAATGAGCAGTTCTTC
CASSSPNYNEQFF
>NA|TRBV6-1|TRBD2|TRBJ2-3
TGTGCCAGCAGTGAAGAGCGGTGGTCTAGCGGTAGGAATACGCAGTATTTT
CASSEERWSSGRNTQYF
>NA|TRBV7-8|NA|TRBJ1-1
TGTGCCAGCAGCTTTCAGGAAGGAGGGAACACTGAAGCTTTCTTT
CASSFQEGGNTEAFF
>NA|TRBV6-5|TRBD1|TRBJ1-2
TGTGCCAGCAGTAACGACAGGGCTGGCTACACCTTC
CASSNDRAGYTF
>few|TRBV19|TRBD2|TRBJ2-1
TGTGCCAGTAGTTTCGGACTAGCGGGAGGGCGGTCCTACAATGAGCAGTTCTTC
CASSFGLAGGRSYNEQFF
>NA|TRBV10-1|TRBD1|TRBJ2-3
TGCGCCAGCAGTGAGTCCTTGGGACAGGACACAGATACGCAGTATTTT
CASSESLGQDTDTQYF
>few|TRBV5-6|TRBD1|TRBJ2-7
TGTGCCAGCAGCACCAGGGACAGCTCCTACGAGCAGTACTTC
CASSTRDSSYEQYF
>NA|TRBV28|TRBD1|TRBJ1-2
TGTGCCAGCAGTCCGGAACAGGGGACAGAAAACTATGGCTACACCTTC
CASSPEQGTENYGYTF
>NA|TRBV5-1|TRBD1|TRBJ1-5
TGCGCCAGCAGCTTGCTAGGGGGCATCAATCAGCCCCAGCATTTT
CASSLLGGINQPQHF
>NA|TRBV28|NA|TRBJ2-7
TGTGCCAGCCTTCGGAGCCCACAGGGATTCTACGAGCAGTACTTC
CASLRSPQGFYEQYF
>few|TRBV2|NA|TRBJ1-2
TGTGCCAGCGCCCAGGGTGACTATGGCTACACCTTC
CASAQGDYGYTF
>few|TRBV28|NA|TRBJ1-5
TGTGCCAGCAGTTCCCTAGGGGCGGCGGAGCCCCAGCATTTT
CASSSLGAAEPQHF
>NA|TRBV2|NA|TRBJ2-1
TGTGCCAGCGTCGAGGGAGCCTCCTACAATGAGCAGTTCTTC
CASVEGASYNEQFF
>NA|TRBV27|NA|TRBJ2-7
TGTGCCAGCAGTTTTAAGCGGTGGAGCTCCTACGAGCAGTACTTC
CASSFKRWSSYEQYF
>NA|TRBV27|NA|TRBJ2-7
TGTGCCAGCAGTTTGCGGGGGCACGAGCAGTACTTC
CASSLRGHEQYF